This T cell receptor beta chain was identified in a study of cytomegalovirus exposure and HLA in healthy donors. Sequencing was performed with immunoSEQ multiplex PCR; in TCRdb, only in-frame clones are kept and a portion is missing. Of some 110,000 clones listed, around 88% are singletons. The V gene end was trimmed by 5 bases and the J gene end by 4 bases; junction bases not matched to a gene: 3. The V gene's germline CDR1 is SGHNT and CDR2 YYREEE (reference sequence). This CDR3 has 13 residues. J is TRBJ1-2 and V is TRBV5-4; TRBD1 aligns across 9 bases. Sequencing was done on a sample of PBMCs. The receptor was derived from a man younger than 35 in good health and CMV-seronegative. The CDR3 DNA follows: TGTGCCAGCAGTCCGACAGGGGGCTATGGCTACACCTTC. Translated, it gives CASSPTGGYGYTF.